Below are 17 T cell receptor beta chains sequenced from a single sample in a study of control samples from healthy donors and cancer patients. This table comes from immunoSEQ multiplex PCR, and its TCRdb copy is limited to in-frame clones, with some not included. Among 20,000 to 25,000 clones listed, around 85% were seen once. The source material was PBMCs. All receptors derive from a man in his fifties or sixties with head and neck cancer.

V and J are TRBV6-6 and TRBJ2-3; a possible D gene is TRBD2 (6 bases). V lost 4 bases to trimming and J lost 5 bases, with 10 bases between them. CDR1 and CDR2 from the germline V gene are MNHNY and SVGAGI (reference sequence). CDR3 length: 13 amino acids. This CDR3 is CASSSRLGDTQYF. The CDR3 DNA reads as TGTGCCAGCAGTTCCCGACTAGGAGATACGCAGTATTTT.

The chain uses TRBV6-2 or TRBV6-3 and TRBJ2-7; 7 bases line up with TRBD2. Germline V gives CDR1 MNHEY, CDR2 SVGEGT. V shed 2 bases and J 6 bases; nucleotides not matched to a gene: 7. CDR3 size: 14 residues. DNA for the CDR3: TGTGCCAGCAGTTACAGCGCGGGAGTACCCGAGCAGTACTTC. Encoded protein: CASSYSAGVPEQYF.

This chain joins TRBV7-3 and TRBJ2-7; TRBD2 aligns across 9 bases. J gave up 2 bases and V 5 bases, and 10 bases lay outside the gene matches. CDR1 SGHTA and CDR2 FQGTGA come from the germline V gene. The CDR3 contains 16 residues. In DNA, the CDR3 is TGTGCCAGCAGCACCTTCCCGGGACTAGCTACCTACGAGCAGTACGTC. Translated, it gives CASSTFPGLATYEQYV.

This sequence joins TRBV11-2 and TRBJ1-1; D unresolved. In germline, CDR1 is SGHAT, CDR2 FQNNGV. V dropped 5 bases and J dropped 4 bases, with 14 bases sitting between them. The CDR3 runs to 14 residues. CDR3 amino acids: CASSPDVGGTEAFF. The CDR3 DNA sequence: TGTGCCAGCAGCCCAGACGTTGGTGGCACTGAAGCTTTCTTT. Based on the CDR3 plus reference TRBV11-2 and TRBJ1-1, the full variable domain is EAGVAQSPRYKIIEKRQSVAFWCNPISGHATLYWYQQILGQGPKLLIQFQNNGVVDDSQLPKDRFSAERLKGVDSTLKIQPAKLEDSAVYLCASSPDVGGTEAFFGQGTRLTVV.

The chain carries TRBV27 and TRBJ2-6, with TRBD2 as a possible D gene (7 bases). The CDR3 extends over 15 amino acids. From germline, CDR1 is MNHEY and CDR2 SMNVEV (reference sequence). The V gene lost 10 bases and the J gene lost 2 bases, with 15 bases spanning the gap. The CDR3: CATWRGGAGANVLTF. DNA for the CDR3: TGTGCCACCTGGAGGGGGGGGGCTGGGGCCAACGTCCTGACTTTC.

This chain joins TRBV2 and TRBJ1-1; D might be TRBD1 (6 bases). Germline CDR1 is SNHLY and CDR2 is FYNNEI. Trimming pared 7 bases from V and 4 bases from J, leaving 10 bases between. CDR3 length equals 12 residues. The CDR3 coding sequence is TGTGCCAGCAAGGGGGACGGCACTGAAGCTTTCTTT. Its protein product is CASKGDGTEAFF.

This chain uses TRBV2 with TRBJ2-7, with D possibly matching TRBD1 (6 bases). Germline V gene sequence: CDR1 SNHLY, CDR2 FYNNEI. The CDR3 contains 12 residues. Trimming removed 8 bases at V and 4 bases at J, with 12 bases between. Here the CDR3 DNA reads TGTGCCAGCTCTCAGACAGGTTACGAGCAGTACTTC. Translating it yields CASSQTGYEQYF.

CDR3 loop: CASSLGPTGGAEQYV. CDR3 coding DNA: TGTGCCAGCAGCTTGGGTCCTACAGGGGGTGCAGAGCAGTACGTC. The chain uses TRBV5-5 and TRBJ2-7; 8 nucleotides align to TRBD1. The CDR3 covers 15 residues. With 0 bases clipped from V and 7 bases from J, the junction kept 9 bases outside the gene matches. The germline gives CDR1 SGHKS, CDR2 YYEKEE (reference sequence).

The chain employs TRBV12-5 and TRBJ2-4; the match to TRBD1 covers 9 bases. V was pared by 6 bases and J by 6 bases, with 6 bases of the junction left unmatched. The V gene's germline CDR1 is LGHNT and CDR2 FRNRAP. The length of the CDR3 is 14 residues. Written as DNA, the CDR3 is TGTGCTAGTGGCACAGGGGGCGACGGAAACATTCAGTACTTC. This codes for CASGTGGDGNIQYF.

The chain uses TRBV7-6 and TRBJ2-5; maybe TRBD1 (7 bases). This CDR3 spans 15 amino acids. Germline V CDR1 and CDR2: SGHVS, FNYEAQ. Trimming shortened V by 3 bases and J by 6 bases, and 17 bases separated the two germline ends. Here the CDR3 DNA reads TGTGCCAGCAGCTTCTCCGGGGCAGGGGGGAAGACCCAGTACTTC. This encodes CASSFSGAGGKTQYF.

V gene TRBV5-5 combines with J gene TRBJ1-6; D is possibly TRBD1 (5 bases). V shed 1 base and J shed 8 bases, with 10 bases lying between them. The CDR3 has 14 residues. Per germline, CDR1 SGHKS and CDR2 YYEKEE (reference sequence). This CDR3 reads CASSLQGLDSPLHF. DNA of the CDR3: TGTGCCAGCAGCTTGCAGGGTTTGGATTCACCCCTCCACTTT.

The CDR3 sequence is CASSHGTSGRVQFF. DNA of the CDR3: TGTGCCAGCAGCCATGGGACTAGCGGGAGGGTGCAGTTCTTC. This rearrangement joins TRBV7-8 to TRBJ2-1; 16 nucleotides align to TRBD2. Trimming took 5 bases from V and 12 from J; bases not matched to a gene: 4. This CDR3 contains 14 residues. Germline-derived CDR1 and CDR2 are SGHVS and FQNEAQ.

The chain recombines TRBV7-9 with TRBJ1-5; D is perhaps TRBD1 (5 bases). V was pared by 5 bases and J by 2 bases, with 7 bases between. Looked up from germline, CDR1 is SEHNR and CDR2 is FQNEAQ (reference sequence). The CDR3 runs 13 residues. CDR3 sequence reads: CASSLQGNQPQHF. Here the CDR3 DNA reads TGTGCCAGCAGCCTACAGGGCAATCAGCCCCAGCATTTT.

This chain links TRBV30 with TRBJ2-7; D is uncertain. The CDR3 runs 12 residues. V gave up 1 base and J gave up 4 bases, with 8 bases separating them. The V gene's germline CDR1 is GTSNPN and CDR2 SVGIG (reference sequence). Written as DNA, the CDR3 is TGTGCCTGGAGTGCCGATCCTTACGAGCAGTACTTC. This gives the protein CAWSADPYEQYF.

The sample holds one count of this clone. V and J are TRBV6-1 and TRBJ1-1, with D possibly TRBD1 on 5 matching bases. Germline CDR1 MNHNS, CDR2 SASEGT. The CDR3 loop spans 15 amino acids. V dropped 3 bases and J dropped 4 bases, with 15 bases sitting between them. The DNA for the CDR3 is TGTGCCAGCAGTGATTTTGTACAGGTGGCCACTGAAGCTTTCTTT. Amino acid sequence: CASSDFVQVATEAFF.

The chain has TRBV2 and TRBJ1-1; TRBD1 might be the D (6 bases). The ends were cut back, 10 bases at V and 1 base at J, with 10 bases in the middle. The CDR3 covers 12 residues. Germline V gives CDR1 SNHLY, CDR2 FYNNEI. This chain's CDR3 is CANGGPNTEAFF. Written as DNA, the CDR3 is TGTGCCAACGGGGGGCCGAACACTGAAGCTTTCTTT.

This clone was counted between two and nine times. This chain connects TRBV7-3 to TRBJ2-5, with D maybe TRBD2 (5 bases). The CDR3 loop spans 15 amino acids. Trimming stripped 0 bases from V and 1 base from J, with 9 bases between. Per germline, CDR1 SGHTA and CDR2 FQGTGA. The CDR3 here is CASSLTAGAQETQYF. CDR3 bases: TGTGCCAGCAGCTTAACCGCGGGCGCCCAAGAGACCCAGTACTTC.